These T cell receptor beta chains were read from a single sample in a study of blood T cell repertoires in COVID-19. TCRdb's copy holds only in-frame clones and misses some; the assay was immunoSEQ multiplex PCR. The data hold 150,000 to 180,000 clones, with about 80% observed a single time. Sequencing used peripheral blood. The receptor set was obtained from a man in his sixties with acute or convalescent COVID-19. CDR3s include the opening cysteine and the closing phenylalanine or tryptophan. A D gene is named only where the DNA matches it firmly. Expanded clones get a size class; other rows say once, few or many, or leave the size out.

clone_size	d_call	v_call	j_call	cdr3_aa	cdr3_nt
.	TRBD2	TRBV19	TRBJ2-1	CASSIVAGAGNEQFF	TGTGCCAGTAGTATAGTTGCGGGAGCTGGCAATGAGCAGTTCTTC
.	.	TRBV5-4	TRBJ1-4	CASSLAGDGRMFF	TGTGCCAGCAGCTTGGCGGGGGATGGAAGGATGTTTTTT
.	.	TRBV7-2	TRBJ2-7	CASSFGRYEQYF	TGTGCCAGCAGCTTTGGCCGCTACGAGCAGTACTTC
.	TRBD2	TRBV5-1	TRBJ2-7	CASSSTSGSINEQYF	TGCGCCAGCAGCTCGACTAGCGGGAGTATCAACGAGCAGTACTTC
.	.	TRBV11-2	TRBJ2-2	CASSSGNGELFF	TGTGCCAGCAGCTCCGGGAACGGGGAGCTGTTTTTT
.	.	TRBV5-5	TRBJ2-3	CASSLVRGGQDTQYF	TGTGCCAGCAGCTTGGTTAGAGGGGGTCAAGATACGCAGTATTTT
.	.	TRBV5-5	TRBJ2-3	CASSEQGDTQYF	TGTGCCAGCAGCGAACAGGGCGATACGCAGTATTTT
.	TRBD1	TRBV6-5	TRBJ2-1	CASSRRDSSYNEQFF	TGTGCCAGCAGCCGCCGGGACAGCTCCTACAATGAGCAGTTCTTC
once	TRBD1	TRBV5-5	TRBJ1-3	CASTFLNSGGNGNTIYF	TGTGCCAGCACCTTTCTGAATTCAGGGGGCAATGGAAACACCATATATTTT
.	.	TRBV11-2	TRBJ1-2	CASSSDYGYTF	TGTGCCAGCAGCTCCGACTATGGCTACACCTTC
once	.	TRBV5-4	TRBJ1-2	CASSLNGGGGYTF	TGTGCCAGCAGCTTAAATGGGGGAGGTGGCTACACCTTC
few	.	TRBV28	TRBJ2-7	CASSLQGFHEQYF	TGTGCCAGCAGTTTACAGGGTTTCCACGAGCAGTACTTC
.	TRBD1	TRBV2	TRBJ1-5	CASSGDSGSNQPQHF	TGTGCCAGCAGTGGGGACAGCGGTAGTAATCAGCCCCAGCATTTT
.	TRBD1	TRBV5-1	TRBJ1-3	CASSTRQGTGNTIYF	TGCGCCAGCAGCACGAGACAGGGTACGGGAAACACCATATATTTT
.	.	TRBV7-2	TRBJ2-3	CASSYSAPRGDTQYF	TGTGCCAGCAGCTATAGCGCCCCTCGGGGGGATACGCAGTATTTT
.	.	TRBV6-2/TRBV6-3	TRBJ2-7	CASSYSIKGEYEQYF	TGTGCCAGCAGTTACTCGATTAAGGGAGAGTACGAGCAGTACTTC
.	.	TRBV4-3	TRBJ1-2	CASSPNRLAPYGYTF	TGCGCCAGCAGCCCAAACAGGTTAGCCCCTTATGGCTACACCTTC
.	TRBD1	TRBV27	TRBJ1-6	CASSQPGQGDSPLHF	TGTGCCAGCAGTCAACCGGGACAGGGGGATTCACCCCTCCACTTT
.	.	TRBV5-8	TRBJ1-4	CASSLLTGGSNEKLFF	TGTGCCAGCAGCTTGTTGACGGGGGGCTCTAATGAAAAACTGTTTTTT
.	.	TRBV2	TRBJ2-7	CASSWATYEQYF	TGTGCCAGCAGTTGGGCTACCTACGAGCAGTACTTC
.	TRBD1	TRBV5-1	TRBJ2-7	CASSLDRGSYEQYF	TGCGCCAGCAGCTTGGACAGGGGGTCCTACGAGCAGTACTTC
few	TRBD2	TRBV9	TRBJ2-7	CASSVVAGSYEQYF	TGTGCCAGCAGCGTGGTAGCGGGCAGCTACGAGCAGTACTTC
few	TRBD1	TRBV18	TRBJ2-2	CASSTDRGPNTGELFF	TGTGCCAGCTCAACGGACAGGGGACCGAACACCGGGGAGCTGTTTTTT
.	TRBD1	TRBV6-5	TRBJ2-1	CASTGQDSYNEQFF	TGTGCCAGCACCGGACAGGACTCCTACAATGAGCAGTTCTTC
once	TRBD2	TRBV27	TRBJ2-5	CASSSIQGDPRLAGDRETQYF	TGTGCCAGCAGTTCCATACAGGGGGATCCACGACTAGCGGGGGACAGAGAGACCCAGTACTTC
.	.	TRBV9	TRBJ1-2	CASSVAGGVTGYTF	TGTGCCAGCAGCGTAGCGGGCGGGGTCACAGGCTACACCTTC
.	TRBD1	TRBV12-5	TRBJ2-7	CASGTDRSEQYF	TGTGCTAGTGGCACGGACAGGAGCGAGCAGTACTTC
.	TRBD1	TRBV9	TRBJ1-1	CASSGRQGALDTEAFF	TGTGCCAGCAGCGGCCGACAGGGGGCATTGGACACTGAAGCTTTCTTT
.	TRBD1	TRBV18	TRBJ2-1	CASSPGTGGYNEQFF	TGTGCCAGCTCCCCAGGGACAGGGGGTTACAATGAGCAGTTCTTC
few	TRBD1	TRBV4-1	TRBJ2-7	CASSQEGPDRVPYEQYF	TGCGCCAGCAGCCAAGAAGGACCAGACAGGGTCCCCTACGAGCAGTACTTC
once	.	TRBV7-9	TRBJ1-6	CASSQASSYNSPLHF	TGTGCCAGCAGCCAGGCGAGCTCCTATAATTCACCCCTCCACTTT
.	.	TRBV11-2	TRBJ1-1	CASRPTAQWSTEAFF	TGTGCCAGCAGACCGACTGCCCAGTGGAGCACTGAAGCTTTCTTT
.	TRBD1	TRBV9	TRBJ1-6	CASSVDGQGSSPLHF	TGTGCCAGCAGCGTAGACGGACAGGGAAGTTCACCCCTCCACTTT
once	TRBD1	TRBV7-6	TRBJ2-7	CASSLYGQGSSYEQYF	TGTGCCAGCAGCTTATATGGACAGGGGAGCTCCTACGAGCAGTACTTC